The 22 T cell receptor beta chains presented below share a single source sample, sequenced in a study of beta chain features in type 1 diabetes. TCRB transcripts that were expressed got sequenced, as all of the isolated RNA had been reverse transcribed. Generated by immunoSEQ multiplex PCR, the TCRdb table keeps only in-frame clones and is missing some. In the table there are around 170,000 clones, 7% to 10% of which are singletons. Sequenced input: central memory CD4+ T cells from blood. The receptors were gathered from a woman between 18 and 29 years old in good health.

The rearrangement joins TRBV18 to TRBJ2-1, with 11 bases identical to TRBD1. This CDR3 comprises 17 residues. Germline CDR1 and CDR2: KGHSH and LQKENI. V dropped 3 bases and J dropped 3; count of bases not matched to a gene: 7. DNA for the CDR3: TGTGCCAGCTCACCCAACTCCGGGACAGGGGGCTACAATGAGCAGTTCTTC. Its protein product is CASSPNSGTGGYNEQFF. Drawing the rest from reference TRBV18 and TRBJ2-1, the complete variable domain is NAGVMQNPRHLVRRRGQEARLRCSPMKGHSHVYWYRQLPEEGLKFMVYLQKENIIDESGMPKERFSAEFPKEGPSILRIQQVVRGDSAAYFCASSPNSGTGGYNEQFFGPGTRLTVL.

The J gene is TRBJ1-2, the V gene TRBV4-1; D is unresolved. The V end was cut by 0 bases, the J end by 4 bases, with 6 bases between. Germline V gene sequence: CDR1 MGHRA, CDR2 YSYEKL. This CDR3 comprises 13 residues. The CDR3 sequence: CASSQELVYGYTF. Written as DNA, the CDR3 is TGCGCCAGCAGCCAAGAATTAGTCTATGGCTACACCTTC.

This clone was seen a few times. V is TRBV2 and J is TRBJ2-7; TRBD2 is a possible D gene (5 bases). V shed 7 bases and J shed 5 bases, with 18 bases lying between them. Germline V lookup: CDR1 SNHLY, CDR2 FYNNEI. The CDR3 is made up of 14 amino acids. The DNA of the CDR3 is TGTGCCAGCAAGAGTGGCGGGTTGGGGAACGAGCAGTACTTC. Protein: CASKSGGLGNEQYF.

There are a few counts of this clone. The chain combines TRBV19 with TRBJ2-7; TRBD1 matches at 7 bases. The V segment lost 5 bases and the J segment 0 bases; nucleotides outside the gene matches: 10. The CDR3 contains 16 residues. Germline V gene sequence: CDR1 LNHDA, CDR2 SQIVND (reference sequence). CDR3: CASSAEQGRISYEQYF. The CDR3 DNA follows: TGTGCCAGTAGTGCCGAACAGGGGCGAATCTCCTACGAGCAGTACTTC.

CDR3 sequence (DNA): TGTGCCAGCAGCTTCACAAGGGGCCAAAACACTGAAGCTTTCTTT. Translated, it gives CASSFTRGQNTEAFF. The chain recombines TRBV7-2 with TRBJ1-1, with D maybe TRBD1 (5 bases). Germline loops: CDR1 SGHTA, CDR2 FQGNSA. The germline V and J ends were trimmed by 3 bases and 2 bases, with 13 bases remaining between them. The CDR3 loop spans 15 amino acids. The whole variable domain, remainder taken from reference TRBV7-2 and TRBJ1-1, is GAGVSQSPSNKVTEKGKDVELRCDPISGHTALYWYRQSLGQGLEFLIYFQGNSAPDKSGLPSDRFSAERTGGSVSTLTIQRTQQEDSAVYLCASSFTRGQNTEAFFGQGTRLTVV.

This clone was recorded at least ten times. V and J are TRBV30 and TRBJ2-2; a weak D match, TRBD2 (5 bases). V dropped 2 bases and J dropped 1 base, with 8 bases sitting between them. This CDR3 has 14 amino acids. The germline gives CDR1 GTSNPN, CDR2 SVGIG (reference sequence). The CDR3 loop is CAWSRGQNTGELFF. The DNA of the CDR3 is TGTGCCTGGAGTCGAGGGCAGAACACCGGGGAGCTGTTTTTT. The full variable domain, with the rest looked up from reference TRBV30 and TRBJ2-2, is SQTIHQWPATLVQPVGSPLSLECTVEGTSNPNLYWYRQAAGRGLQLLFYSVGIGQISSEVPQNLSASRPQDRQFILSSKKLLLSDSGFYLCAWSRGQNTGELFFGEGSRLTVL.

This clone was seen a handful of times. The V call is TRBV18, the J call TRBJ2-1; TRBD1 is a possible D gene (5 bases). Germline loops: CDR1 KGHSH, CDR2 LQKENI. V was shortened by 2 bases and J by 5 bases, with 7 bases between the two germline ends. The length of the CDR3 is 13 residues. The CDR3 DNA reads TGTGCCAGCTCACCAGGCAGGGACAATGAGCAGTTCTTC. Translated, it gives CASSPGRDNEQFF.

The sample holds a few counts of this clone. The rearrangement uses TRBV5-1 and TRBJ1-2; maybe TRBD1 (6 bases). Per the germline V gene, CDR1 is SGHRS and CDR2 is YFSETQ. V was clipped by 5 bases and J by 1 base, with 12 bases between them. CDR3 length equals 14 residues. As DNA, the CDR3 is TGCGCCAGCAGAGAAACAGGGTTTAACTATGGCTACACCTTC. Amino acid sequence: CASRETGFNYGYTF.

This chain joins TRBV4-2 and TRBJ2-1, with 13 bases aligning to TRBD2. Germline values: CDR1 LGHNA, CDR2 YNFKEQ. Trimming at V came to 0 bases and at J to 4 bases, leaving 3 bases not matched to a gene. The CDR3 consists of 17 residues. The CDR3 region is CASSQEWTSGRYNEQFF. In DNA form, the CDR3 reads TGTGCCAGCAGCCAAGAGTGGACTAGCGGGAGATACAATGAGCAGTTCTTC.

This clone was counted between two and nine times. This chain connects TRBV4-3 to TRBJ1-2; 7 positions match TRBD1. CDR3 size: 12 residues. The junction had 3 bases not matched to a gene; V was cut back by 1 base and J by 10 bases. CDR1 is LGHNA and CDR2 is YSLEER in the germline V gene. For the CDR3, the DNA is TGCGCCAGCAGCCAAGTCAGGGGGGACTACACCTTC. Translation gives CASSQVRGDYTF.

This chain links TRBV7-2 with TRBJ2-1, with D unresolved. Trimming removed 2 bases at V and 9 bases at J, with 11 bases between. Germline V gene lookup returns CDR1 SGHTA and CDR2 FQGNSA. CDR3 length: 13 residues. The CDR3: CASSLIPSSEQFF. The DNA for the CDR3 is TGTGCCAGCAGCTTAATTCCTAGTAGTGAGCAGTTCTTC.

This clone was seen more than once but under ten times. This sequence joins TRBV5-4 and TRBJ2-1, with 11 bases matching TRBD2. Germline loops: CDR1 SGHNT, CDR2 YYREEE (reference sequence). The CDR3 sequence is 14 residues long. Trimming cost V 3 bases and J 7 bases; bases outside gene matches: 3. The DNA of the CDR3 is TGTGCCAGCAGCTCGGTAGCGGGAGGGAATGAGCAGTTCTTC. Translation gives CASSSVAGGNEQFF. The full variable domain, completed using reference TRBV5-4 and TRBJ2-1, is ETGVTQSPTHLIKTRGQQVTLRCSSQSGHNTVSWYQQALGQGPQFIFQYYREEENGRGNFPPRFSGLQFPNYSSELNVNALELDDSALYLCASSSVAGGNEQFFGPGTRLTVL.

To note about this clone: The junction and the germline gene differ at one end; a read error may be behind it. The chain carries TRBV5-1 and TRBJ2-3; 12 bases agree with TRBD1. CDR1 is SGHRS and CDR2 is YFSETQ in the germline V gene. There are 16 residues in the CDR3. The CDR3 DNA is TGCGCCAGCAGCAACCCCGGGACAGGGGGCACGGATACGCAGTATTTT. Translation: CASSNPGTGGTDTQYF.

J is TRBJ2-5 and V is TRBV5-1; D may be TRBD1 (6 bases). The CDR3 contains 13 residues. Germline values: CDR1 SGHRS, CDR2 YFSETQ. Between the trimmed V and J ends, which lost 2 bases and 2 bases, there was a span of 7 bases. The CDR3 sequence: CASSFTGQETQYF. CDR3 nucleotide sequence: TGCGCCAGCAGCTTTACAGGGCAAGAGACCCAGTACTTC. Combining the CDR3 with reference TRBV5-1 and TRBJ2-5 gives the whole variable domain KAGVTQTPRYLIKTRGQQVTLSCSPISGHRSVSWYQQTPGQGLQFLFEYFSETQRNKGNFPGRFSGRQFSNSRSEMNVSTLELGDSALYLCASSFTGQETQYFGPGTRLLVL.

In its sample, this clone was seen a few times. The gene calls are TRBV2 and TRBJ2-5; 10 bases are shared with TRBD1. The CDR3 consists of 17 residues. Germline trimming cut 5 bases from V and 5 bases from J; bases unmatched to any gene: 14. The germline V gene encodes CDR1 SNHLY and CDR2 FYNNEI. The DNA for the CDR3 is TGTGCCAGCAGTTCTGGGGACAGGGGTGCCACCCCGGAGACCCAGTACTTC. Amino acids: CASSSGDRGATPETQYF.

This clone was counted between two and nine times. This rearrangement joins TRBV4-1 to TRBJ1-2, with 7 bases that match TRBD1. The germline gives CDR1 MGHRA, CDR2 YSYEKL. There are 14 residues in the CDR3. V lost 3 bases to trimming and J lost 7 bases; unmatched junction nucleotides: 8. CDR3 nucleotides: TGCGCCAGCAGCCAGTCGACAGGGAGTAGTGGCTACACCTTC. Its protein is CASSQSTGSSGYTF.

To note about this clone: One end of the junction does not line up with germline, which may come from a read error. This chain connects TRBV5-4 to TRBJ1-3, with TRBD1 identical over 8 bases. The CDR3 length is 14 residues. Germline CDR1 is SGHNT and CDR2 is YYREEE (reference sequence). CDR3 sequence: CASSRQGTGNTIYF. CDR3 DNA: TGCGCCAGCAGCCGACAGGGGACTGGAAACACCATATATTTT. The full variable domain, rest sourced from reference TRBV5-4 and TRBJ1-3, is ETGVTQSPTHLIKTRGQQVTLRCSSQSGHNTVSWYQQALGQGPQFIFQYYREEENGRGNFPPRFSGLQFPNYSSELNVNALELDDSALYLCASSRQGTGNTIYFGEGSWLTVV.

CDR3: CASRKGTDLWGYTF. CDR3 nucleotide sequence: TGTGCCAGCAGAAAGGGGACAGACCTTTGGGGCTACACCTTC. The chain couples TRBV6-6 to TRBJ1-2; the match to TRBD1 covers 7 bases. The germline V gene encodes CDR1 MNHNY and CDR2 SVGAGI (reference sequence). CDR3 length: 14 residues. V shed 6 bases and J 8 bases; nucleotides not matched to a gene: 12.

This clone has a count of ten or more. The chain links TRBV9 to TRBJ2-6; the match to TRBD1 covers 9 bases. Germline lookup yields CDR1 SGDLS and CDR2 YYNGEE. CDR3 length: 18 residues. V shed 3 bases and J 1 base; nucleotides not matched to a gene: 8. CDR3 DNA: TGTGCCAGCAGCGCCCACGGGACAGGGAAATCTGGGGCCAACGTCCTGACTTTC. Protein product: CASSAHGTGKSGANVLTF.

V is TRBV29-1 and J is TRBJ1-2; 7 bases are shared with TRBD1. This CDR3 spans 14 amino acids. J lost 7 bases, V lost 5 bases, and 13 bases had no gene match. Germline V lookup: CDR1 SQVTM, CDR2 ANQGSEA. The DNA for the CDR3 is TGCAGCGTTAATAAACAGGGGAGCGGTCGTGGCTACACCTTC. Protein: CSVNKQGSGRGYTF. Full variable domain (missing parts from reference TRBV29-1 and TRBJ1-2): SAVISQKPSRDICQRGTSLTIQCQVDSQVTMMFWYRQQPGQSLTLIATANQGSEATYESGFVIDKFPISRPNLTFSTLTVSNMSPEDSSIYLCSVNKQGSGRGYTFGSGTRLTVV.

This clone was picked up a small number of times. This chain joins TRBV2 and TRBJ1-2; no definite D call. From germline, CDR1 is SNHLY and CDR2 FYNNEI. The V and J ends lost 4 bases and 6 bases respectively, with 18 bases between them. The CDR3 runs 15 residues. This CDR3 reads CASSVQGIGSHGYTF. The CDR3, as DNA: TGTGCCAGCAGTGTCCAAGGGATAGGGAGTCATGGCTACACCTTC. The variable domain in full, completed from reference TRBV2 and TRBJ1-2, reads EPEVTQTPSHQVTQMGQEVILRCVPISNHLYFYWYRQILGQKVEFLVSFYNNEISEKSEIFDDQFSVERPDGSNFTLKIRSTKLEDSAMYFCASSVQGIGSHGYTFGSGTRLTVV.

This clone was picked up a small number of times. V is TRBV5-8 and J is TRBJ2-7, with 9 bases fitting TRBD1. With 4 bases clipped from V and 4 bases from J, the junction kept 3 bases outside the gene matches. Germline V gene lookup returns CDR1 SGHTS and CDR2 YDEGEE. CDR3 length equals 13 residues. As DNA, the CDR3 is TGTGCCAGCAGCGGACAGGGGTTATACGAGCAGTACTTC. Protein product: CASSGQGLYEQYF.